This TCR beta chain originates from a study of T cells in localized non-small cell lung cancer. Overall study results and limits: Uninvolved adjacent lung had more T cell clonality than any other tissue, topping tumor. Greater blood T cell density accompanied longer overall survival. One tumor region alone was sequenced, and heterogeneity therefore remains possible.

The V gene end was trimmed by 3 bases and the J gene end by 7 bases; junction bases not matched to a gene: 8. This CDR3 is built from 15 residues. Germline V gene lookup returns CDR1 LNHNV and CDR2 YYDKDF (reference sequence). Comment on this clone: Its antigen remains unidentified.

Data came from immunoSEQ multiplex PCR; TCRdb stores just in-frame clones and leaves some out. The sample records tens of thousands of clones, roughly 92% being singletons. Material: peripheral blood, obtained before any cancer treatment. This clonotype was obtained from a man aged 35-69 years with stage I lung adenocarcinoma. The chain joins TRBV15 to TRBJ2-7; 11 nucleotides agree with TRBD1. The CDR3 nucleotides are TGTGCCACCAGCAGTTTCGGACAGGGGGCGGGGGAGCAGTACTTC. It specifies CATSSFGQGAGEQYF.